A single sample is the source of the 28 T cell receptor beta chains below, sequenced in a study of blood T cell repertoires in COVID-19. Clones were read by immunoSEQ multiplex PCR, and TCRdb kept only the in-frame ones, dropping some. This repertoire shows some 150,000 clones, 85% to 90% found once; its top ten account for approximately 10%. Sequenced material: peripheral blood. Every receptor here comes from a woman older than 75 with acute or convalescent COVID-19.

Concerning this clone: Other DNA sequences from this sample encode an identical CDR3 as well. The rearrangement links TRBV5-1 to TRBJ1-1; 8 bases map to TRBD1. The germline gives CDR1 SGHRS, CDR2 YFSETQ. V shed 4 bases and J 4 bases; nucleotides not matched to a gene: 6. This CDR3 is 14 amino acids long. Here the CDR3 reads CASSPDRVGTEAFF. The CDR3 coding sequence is TGCGCCAGCAGCCCGGACAGGGTGGGCACTGAAGCTTTCTTT.

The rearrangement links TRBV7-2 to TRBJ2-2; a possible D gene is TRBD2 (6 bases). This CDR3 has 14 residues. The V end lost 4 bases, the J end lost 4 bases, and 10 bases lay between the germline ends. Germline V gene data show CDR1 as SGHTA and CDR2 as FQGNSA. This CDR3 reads CASSYGGFTGELFF. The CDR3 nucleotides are TGTGCCAGCAGCTACGGGGGATTCACCGGGGAGCTGTTTTTT.

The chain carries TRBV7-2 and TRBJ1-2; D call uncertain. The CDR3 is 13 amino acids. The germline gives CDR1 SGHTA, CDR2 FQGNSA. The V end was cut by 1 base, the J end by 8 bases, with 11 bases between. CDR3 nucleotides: TGTGCCAGCAGCTTAGAACCAGTTCAAGGCTACACCTTC. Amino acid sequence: CASSLEPVQGYTF. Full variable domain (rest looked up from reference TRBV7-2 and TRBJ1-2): GAGVSQSPSNKVTEKGKDVELRCDPISGHTALYWYRQSLGQGLEFLIYFQGNSAPDKSGLPSDRFSAERTGGSVSTLTIQRTQQEDSAVYLCASSLEPVQGYTFGSGTRLTVV.

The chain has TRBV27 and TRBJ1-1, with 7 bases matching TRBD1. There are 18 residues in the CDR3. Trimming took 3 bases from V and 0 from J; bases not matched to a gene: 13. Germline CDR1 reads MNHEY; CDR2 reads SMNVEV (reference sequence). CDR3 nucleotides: TGTGCCAGCAGTTTTTTCGGGGACAGACGGGTTATGAACACTGAAGCTTTCTTT. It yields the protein CASSFFGDRRVMNTEAFF.

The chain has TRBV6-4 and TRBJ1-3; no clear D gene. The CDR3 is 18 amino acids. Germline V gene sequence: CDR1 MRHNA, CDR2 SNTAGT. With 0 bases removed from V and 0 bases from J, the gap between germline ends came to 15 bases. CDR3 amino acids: CASSDSKRVWASGNTIYF. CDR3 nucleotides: TGTGCCAGCAGTGACTCGAAGCGGGTTTGGGCCTCTGGAAACACCATATATTTT.

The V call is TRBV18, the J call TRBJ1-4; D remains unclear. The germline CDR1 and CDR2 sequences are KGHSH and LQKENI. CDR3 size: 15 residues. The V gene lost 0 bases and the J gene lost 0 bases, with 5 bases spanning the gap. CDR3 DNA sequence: TGTGCCAGCTCACCACCGAGTTCAACTAATGAAAAACTGTTTTTT. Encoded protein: CASSPPSSTNEKLFF.

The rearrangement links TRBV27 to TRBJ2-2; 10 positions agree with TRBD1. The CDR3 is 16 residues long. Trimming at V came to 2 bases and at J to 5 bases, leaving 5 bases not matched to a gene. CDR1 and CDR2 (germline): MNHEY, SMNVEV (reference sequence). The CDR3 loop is CASSLRSGQGTGELFF. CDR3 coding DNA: TGTGCCAGCAGTTTAAGATCGGGACAGGGGACCGGGGAGCTGTTTTTT.

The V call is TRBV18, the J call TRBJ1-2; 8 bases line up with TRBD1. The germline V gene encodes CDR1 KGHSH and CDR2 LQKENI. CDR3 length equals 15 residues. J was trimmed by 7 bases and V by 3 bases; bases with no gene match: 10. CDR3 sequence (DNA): TGTGCCAGCTCACCTGTTAGTCAGGGGGCCTCTGGCTACACCTTC. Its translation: CASSPVSQGASGYTF.

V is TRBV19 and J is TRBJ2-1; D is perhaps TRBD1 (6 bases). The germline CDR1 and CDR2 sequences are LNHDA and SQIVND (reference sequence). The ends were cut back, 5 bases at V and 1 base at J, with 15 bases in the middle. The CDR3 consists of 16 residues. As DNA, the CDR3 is TGTGCCAGTAGTTCCCCGGGGACAAGATCCTACAATGAGCAGTTCTTC. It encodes CASSSPGTRSYNEQFF.

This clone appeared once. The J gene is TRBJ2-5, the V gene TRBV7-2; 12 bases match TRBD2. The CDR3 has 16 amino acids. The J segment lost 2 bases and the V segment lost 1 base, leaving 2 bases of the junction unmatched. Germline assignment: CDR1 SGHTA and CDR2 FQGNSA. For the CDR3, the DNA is TGTGCCAGCAGCTTAGTCGGGACTAGCGGGCAAGAGACCCAGTACTTC. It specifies CASSLVGTSGQETQYF.

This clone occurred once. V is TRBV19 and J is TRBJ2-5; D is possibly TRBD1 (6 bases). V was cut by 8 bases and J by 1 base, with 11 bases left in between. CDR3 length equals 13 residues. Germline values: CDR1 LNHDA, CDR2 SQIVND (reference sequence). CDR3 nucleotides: TGTGCCAGTCAAAGGACAGCCCAAGAGACCCAGTACTTC. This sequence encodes CASQRTAQETQYF.

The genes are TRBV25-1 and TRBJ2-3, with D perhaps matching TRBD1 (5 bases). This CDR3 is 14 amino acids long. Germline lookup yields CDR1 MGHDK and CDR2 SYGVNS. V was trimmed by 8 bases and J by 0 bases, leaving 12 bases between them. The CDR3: CASLDSASTDTQYF. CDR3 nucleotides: TGTGCCAGCCTAGACAGTGCTAGCACAGATACGCAGTATTTT.

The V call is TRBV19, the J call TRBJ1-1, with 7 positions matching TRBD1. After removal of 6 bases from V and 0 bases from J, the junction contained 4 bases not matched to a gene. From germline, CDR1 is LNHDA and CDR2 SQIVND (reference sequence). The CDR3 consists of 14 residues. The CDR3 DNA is TGTGCCAGTAGCAGGGGGGTAATGAACACTGAAGCTTTCTTT. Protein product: CASSRGVMNTEAFF.

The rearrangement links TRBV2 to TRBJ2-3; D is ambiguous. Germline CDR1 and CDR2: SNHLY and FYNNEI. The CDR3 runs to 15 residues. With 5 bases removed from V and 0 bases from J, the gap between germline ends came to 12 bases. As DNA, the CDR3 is TGTGCCAGCAGTATAGCCTTACCTAGCACAGATACGCAGTATTTT. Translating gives CASSIALPSTDTQYF.

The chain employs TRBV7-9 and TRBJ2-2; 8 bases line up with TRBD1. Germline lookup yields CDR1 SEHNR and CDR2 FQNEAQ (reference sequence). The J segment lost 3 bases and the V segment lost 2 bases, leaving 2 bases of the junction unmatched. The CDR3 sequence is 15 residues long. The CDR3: CASSLRTGYTGELFF. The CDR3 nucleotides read TGTGCCAGCAGCTTACGGACAGGGTACACCGGGGAGCTGTTTTTT.

The CDR3 sequence: CAWSWRSGGAQYF. The CDR3, as DNA: TGTGCCTGGAGTTGGAGAAGCGGGGGGGCCCAGTACTTC. The V and J genes are TRBV30 and TRBJ2-4; 10 bases agree with TRBD2. From germline, CDR1 is GTSNPN and CDR2 SVGIG (reference sequence). V lost 2 bases to trimming and J lost 13 bases; unmatched junction nucleotides: 8. CDR3 size: 13 residues.

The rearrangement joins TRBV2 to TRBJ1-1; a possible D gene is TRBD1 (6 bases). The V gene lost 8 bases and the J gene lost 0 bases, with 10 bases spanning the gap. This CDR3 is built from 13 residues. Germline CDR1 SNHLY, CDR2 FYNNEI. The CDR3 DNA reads TGTGCCAGCGATAGGGGGATGAACACTGAAGCTTTCTTT. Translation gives CASDRGMNTEAFF.

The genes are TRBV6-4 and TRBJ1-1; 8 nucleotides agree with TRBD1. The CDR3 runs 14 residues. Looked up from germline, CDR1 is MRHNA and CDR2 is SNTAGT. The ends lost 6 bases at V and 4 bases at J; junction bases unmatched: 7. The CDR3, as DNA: TGTGCCAGCAGCCCGGACAGGGAAAGCACTGAAGCTTTCTTT. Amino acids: CASSPDRESTEAFF.

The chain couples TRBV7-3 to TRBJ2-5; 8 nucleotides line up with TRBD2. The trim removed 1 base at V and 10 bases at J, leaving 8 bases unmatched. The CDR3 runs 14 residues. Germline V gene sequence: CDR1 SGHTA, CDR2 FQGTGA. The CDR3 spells CASSLSGGPHDQYF. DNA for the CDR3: TGTGCCAGCAGCTTAAGCGGGGGGCCCCACGACCAGTACTTC.

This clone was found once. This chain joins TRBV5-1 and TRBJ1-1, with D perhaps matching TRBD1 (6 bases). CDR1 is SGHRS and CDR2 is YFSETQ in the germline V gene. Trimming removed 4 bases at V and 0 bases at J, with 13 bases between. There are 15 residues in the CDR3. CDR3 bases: TGCGCCAGCAGCCCCCTGGACAGAATGAACACTGAAGCTTTCTTT. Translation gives CASSPLDRMNTEAFF.

The CDR3 region has the DNA TGTGCCATCAGTGAGGGTACAGCTGGTCAGCCCCAGCATTTT. Residues: CAISEGTAGQPQHF. V gene TRBV10-3 combines with J gene TRBJ1-5; unclear D gene. Trimming stripped 2 bases from V and 6 bases from J, with 11 bases between. This CDR3 spans 14 amino acids. Germline lookup yields CDR1 ENHRY and CDR2 SYGVKD.

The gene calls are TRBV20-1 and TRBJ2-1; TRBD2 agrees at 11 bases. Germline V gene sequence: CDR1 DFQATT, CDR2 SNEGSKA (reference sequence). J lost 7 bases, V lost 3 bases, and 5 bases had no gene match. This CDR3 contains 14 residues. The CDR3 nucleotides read TGCAGTGCTAGTAGCGGGGGGGCCTTGAATGAGCAGTTCTTC. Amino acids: CSASSGGALNEQFF.

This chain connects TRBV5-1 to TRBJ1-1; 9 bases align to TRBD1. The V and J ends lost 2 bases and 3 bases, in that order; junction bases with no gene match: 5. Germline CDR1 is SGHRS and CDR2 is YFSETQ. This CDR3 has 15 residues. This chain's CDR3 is CASSFQGQGYTEAFF. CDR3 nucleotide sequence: TGCGCCAGCAGCTTCCAGGGACAGGGTTACACTGAAGCTTTCTTT.

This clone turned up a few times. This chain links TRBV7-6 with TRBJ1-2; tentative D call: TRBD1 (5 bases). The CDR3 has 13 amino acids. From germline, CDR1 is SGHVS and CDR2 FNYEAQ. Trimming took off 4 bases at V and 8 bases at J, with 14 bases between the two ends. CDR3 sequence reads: CASSWGDKDGYTF. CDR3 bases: TGTGCCAGCAGCTGGGGCGACAAGGACGGCTACACCTTC.

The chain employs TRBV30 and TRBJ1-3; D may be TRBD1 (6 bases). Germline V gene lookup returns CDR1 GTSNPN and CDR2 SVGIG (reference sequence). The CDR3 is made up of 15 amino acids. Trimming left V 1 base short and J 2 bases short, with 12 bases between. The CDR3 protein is CAWSETGFTGNTIYF. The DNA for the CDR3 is TGTGCCTGGAGTGAAACAGGGTTTACTGGAAACACCATATATTTT.

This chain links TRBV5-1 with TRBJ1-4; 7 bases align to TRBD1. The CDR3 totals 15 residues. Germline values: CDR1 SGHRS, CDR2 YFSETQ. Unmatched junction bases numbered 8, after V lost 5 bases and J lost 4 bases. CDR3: CASRKQQGLNEKLFF. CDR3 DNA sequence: TGCGCCAGCAGGAAACAACAGGGGCTTAATGAAAAACTGTTTTTT. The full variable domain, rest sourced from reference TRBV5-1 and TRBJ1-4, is KAGVTQTPRYLIKTRGQQVTLSCSPISGHRSVSWYQQTPGQGLQFLFEYFSETQRNKGNFPGRFSGRQFSNSRSEMNVSTLELGDSALYLCASRKQQGLNEKLFFGSGTQLSVL.

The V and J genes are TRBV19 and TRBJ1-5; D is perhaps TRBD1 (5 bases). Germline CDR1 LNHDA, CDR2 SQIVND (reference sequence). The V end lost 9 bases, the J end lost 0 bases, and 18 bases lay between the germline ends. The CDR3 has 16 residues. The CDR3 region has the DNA TGTGCCAGCACGACAGCTACGTTGTATAGCAATCAGCCCCAGCATTTT. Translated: CASTTATLYSNQPQHF.

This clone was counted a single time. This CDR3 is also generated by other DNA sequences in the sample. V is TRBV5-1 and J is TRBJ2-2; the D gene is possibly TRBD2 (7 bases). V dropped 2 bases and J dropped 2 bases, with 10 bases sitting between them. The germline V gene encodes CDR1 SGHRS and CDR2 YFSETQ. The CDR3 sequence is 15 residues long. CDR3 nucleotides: TGCGCCAGCAGCTTAGGGGGGGCTAACACCGGGGAGCTGTTTTTT. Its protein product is CASSLGGANTGELFF.